The rows below give T cell receptor beta chains drawn from one sample of a study of T cells in tumors after PD-1 blockade. The protocol was immunoSEQ multiplex PCR, while the TCRdb copy is restricted to in-frame clones and leaves out a portion. Of roughly 59,000 clones detected, roughly 77% appear once; the ten largest clones hold roughly 13%. The material was PBMCs, obtained before anti-PD-1 treatment. All receptors derive from a human donor with basal cell carcinoma. Each CDR3 is given with its conserved first and last residue. The D gene is left open where the match is weak. Clone sizes are given selectively: once, few, many, or a class where the clone is expanded.

J gene: TRBJ2-3; D gene: .; V gene: TRBV2; clone size: medium-sized; CDR3 DNA: TGTGCCAGCAGTGAAGACCCTCCGGCAGATACGCAGTATTTT; CDR3 protein: CASSEDPPADTQYF
J gene: TRBJ1-1; D gene: .; V gene: TRBV6-5; clone size: .; CDR3 DNA: TGTGCCAGCAGTTCCGACTTGGGTCTTACTGAAGCTTTCTTT; CDR3 protein: CASSSDLGLTEAFF
J gene: TRBJ1-1; D gene: .; V gene: TRBV10-3; clone size: .; CDR3 DNA: TGTGCCACCCACGCCGGAAATGGGGCCCTTAACACTGAAGCTTTCTTT; CDR3 protein: CATHAGNGALNTEAFF
J gene: TRBJ1-2; D gene: .; V gene: TRBV7-2; clone size: .; CDR3 DNA: TGTGCCAGCAGCTTACTTGGACAGACCTATGGCTACACCTTC; CDR3 protein: CASSLLGQTYGYTF
J gene: TRBJ2-5; D gene: TRBD2; V gene: TRBV5-1; clone size: .; CDR3 DNA: TGCGCCAGCAGCAGAGGACTAGCGGGGGTCCCGTGGGGAGAGACCCAGTACTTC; CDR3 protein: CASSRGLAGVPWGETQYF
J gene: TRBJ2-7; D gene: .; V gene: TRBV19; clone size: .; CDR3 DNA: TGTGCCAGTAGTCCATCGGACGCTTCCTACGAGCAGTACTTC; CDR3 protein: CASSPSDASYEQYF
J gene: TRBJ2-3; D gene: .; V gene: TRBV18; clone size: once; CDR3 DNA: TGTGCCAGCTCCCCCGGGAGACCTGCTAGCACAGATACGCAGTATTTT; CDR3 protein: CASSPGRPASTDTQYF
J gene: TRBJ1-2; D gene: .; V gene: TRBV7-9; clone size: .; CDR3 DNA: TGTGCCAGCAGCTCCCCGGGGGGGAATCATGGCTACACCTTC; CDR3 protein: CASSSPGGNHGYTF
J gene: TRBJ1-6; D gene: .; V gene: TRBV5-1; clone size: .; CDR3 DNA: TGCGCCAGCAGCTTGGAGGGCAGCGGATCATATAATTCACCCCTCCACTTT; CDR3 protein: CASSLEGSGSYNSPLHF
J gene: TRBJ1-1; D gene: .; V gene: TRBV30; clone size: .; CDR3 DNA: TGTGCCTGGAAAGCACTCTTGAACACTGAAGCTTTCTTT; CDR3 protein: CAWKALLNTEAFF
J gene: TRBJ2-5; D gene: .; V gene: TRBV6-6; clone size: .; CDR3 DNA: TGTGCCAGCAGTTTAGAACTAGTAGAGACCCAGTACTTC; CDR3 protein: CASSLELVETQYF
J gene: TRBJ1-2; D gene: .; V gene: TRBV6-6; clone size: .; CDR3 DNA: TGTGCCAGCAGTTACGGGGGGACACAGCCTGGCTACACCTTC; CDR3 protein: CASSYGGTQPGYTF
J gene: TRBJ2-5; D gene: .; V gene: TRBV7-9; clone size: .; CDR3 DNA: TGTGCCAGCAGCCCTCATGGGCTTTCACCAGAGACCCAGTACTTC; CDR3 protein: CASSPHGLSPETQYF
J gene: TRBJ1-1; D gene: .; V gene: TRBV6-5; clone size: few; CDR3 DNA: TGTGCCAGCAGTTACTCGGGCGGATGGGGGAACACTGAAGCTTTCTTT; CDR3 protein: CASSYSGGWGNTEAFF
J gene: TRBJ2-6; D gene: .; V gene: TRBV6-1; clone size: .; CDR3 DNA: TGTGCCAGCAGTGAACACTCCCCGACAGTCTCTGGGGCCAACGTCCTGACTTTC; CDR3 protein: CASSEHSPTVSGANVLTF
J gene: TRBJ1-2; D gene: TRBD1; V gene: TRBV7-9; clone size: .; CDR3 DNA: TGTGCCAGCTTTGACGACAGGGGATTGTATGGCTACACCTTC; CDR3 protein: CASFDDRGLYGYTF
J gene: TRBJ1-5; D gene: TRBD1; V gene: TRBV23-1; clone size: .; CDR3 DNA: TGCGCCAGCAGTCGCCAGGGGGCGAGTCAGCCCCAGCATTTT; CDR3 protein: CASSRQGASQPQHF
J gene: TRBJ1-1; D gene: .; V gene: TRBV5-1; clone size: .; CDR3 DNA: TGCGCCAGCAGCTTGGGGGAGGGGATAGACACTGAAGCTTTCTTT; CDR3 protein: CASSLGEGIDTEAFF
J gene: TRBJ2-1; D gene: TRBD2; V gene: TRBV2; clone size: .; CDR3 DNA: TGTGCCAGCAGTGAGAATAGCGGGGGGGCCTTCTCCTACAATGAGCAGTTCTTC; CDR3 protein: CASSENSGGAFSYNEQFF
J gene: TRBJ2-7; D gene: .; V gene: TRBV6-5; clone size: .; CDR3 DNA: TGTGCCAGCAGTTACTCACAGGGGAGGCACGAGCAGTACTTC; CDR3 protein: CASSYSQGRHEQYF
J gene: TRBJ2-2; D gene: TRBD1; V gene: TRBV3-1/TRBV3-2; clone size: .; CDR3 DNA: TGTGCCAGCAGCCAGGGGACAGGGAACACCGGGGAGCTGTTTTTT; CDR3 protein: CASSQGTGNTGELFF
J gene: TRBJ2-7; D gene: TRBD2; V gene: TRBV20-1; clone size: .; CDR3 DNA: TGCAGTGCTAGTTTTCGAGTCGGGACTAGCCGCGGCGAGCAGTACTTC; CDR3 protein: CSASFRVGTSRGEQYF
J gene: TRBJ2-6; D gene: .; V gene: TRBV4-1; clone size: .; CDR3 DNA: TGCGCCAGCAGCCAAGATAGTACTGGGGCCAACGTCCTGACTTTC; CDR3 protein: CASSQDSTGANVLTF
J gene: TRBJ2-3; D gene: .; V gene: TRBV7-9; clone size: .; CDR3 DNA: TGTGCCAGCAGTTTCGCACTGGGAGACACAGATACGCAGTATTTT; CDR3 protein: CASSFALGDTDTQYF
J gene: TRBJ1-5; D gene: TRBD1; V gene: TRBV5-1; clone size: .; CDR3 DNA: TGCGCCAGCAGCGGACAGGGAGAGGGAAGCAATCAGCCCCAGCATTTT; CDR3 protein: CASSGQGEGSNQPQHF
J gene: TRBJ1-3; D gene: .; V gene: TRBV5-5; clone size: .; CDR3 DNA: TGTGCCAGCAGCTTAGGACAGGGAAACACCATATATTTT; CDR3 protein: CASSLGQGNTIYF
J gene: TRBJ2-1; D gene: .; V gene: TRBV15; clone size: .; CDR3 DNA: TGTGCCACCAGCAGAGATCTTTTGGGACGGGAGAGCTCCTACAATGAGCAGTTCTTC; CDR3 protein: CATSRDLLGRESSYNEQFF
J gene: TRBJ2-2; D gene: .; V gene: TRBV1; clone size: once; CDR3 DNA: TGCACCAGCAGCCTGCGACTAGCGGGGGCCCCCGGGGAGCTGTTTTTT; CDR3 protein: CTSSLRLAGAPGELFF
J gene: TRBJ2-5; D gene: .; V gene: TRBV11-3; clone size: .; CDR3 DNA: TGTGCCAGCAGCTTAGGTTCGATCCAAGAGACCCAGTACTTC; CDR3 protein: CASSLGSIQETQYF
J gene: TRBJ2-2; D gene: TRBD1; V gene: TRBV7-3; clone size: .; CDR3 DNA: TGTGCCAGCAGCTCCACCGGGACAGGCAACACCGGGGAGCTGTTTTTT; CDR3 protein: CASSSTGTGNTGELFF
J gene: TRBJ2-7; D gene: .; V gene: TRBV12-3/TRBV12-4; clone size: .; CDR3 DNA: TGTGCCAGCACTCATAAGATGACCGGAGAGCAGTACTTC; CDR3 protein: CASTHKMTGEQYF
J gene: TRBJ1-6; D gene: .; V gene: TRBV3-1/TRBV3-2; clone size: few; CDR3 DNA: TGTGCCAGCAACCCGGGCAACTCCTATAATTCACCCCTCCACTTT; CDR3 protein: CASNPGNSYNSPLHF
J gene: TRBJ1-5; D gene: TRBD1; V gene: TRBV7-8; clone size: .; CDR3 DNA: TGTGCCAGCAGCTTAGGGACAGGAGGGGAAAATCAGCCCCAGCATTTT; CDR3 protein: CASSLGTGGENQPQHF
J gene: TRBJ1-4; D gene: .; V gene: TRBV29-1; clone size: few; CDR3 DNA: TGCAGCGTTCGTTTTGCAACTAATGAAAAACTGTTTTTT; CDR3 protein: CSVRFATNEKLFF
J gene: TRBJ1-6; D gene: .; V gene: TRBV6-5; clone size: .; CDR3 DNA: TGTGCCAGCAGTCGTCTAGAATCACCCCTCCACTTT; CDR3 protein: CASSRLESPLHF
J gene: TRBJ2-3; D gene: .; V gene: TRBV11-3; clone size: .; CDR3 DNA: TGTGCCAGCACTTTTTTGGGATCCACAGATACGCAGTATTTT; CDR3 protein: CASTFLGSTDTQYF
J gene: TRBJ1-5; D gene: TRBD1; V gene: TRBV27; clone size: .; CDR3 DNA: TGTGCCAGCAGTCACACAGGGGACGGTCAGCCCCAGCATTTT; CDR3 protein: CASSHTGDGQPQHF
J gene: TRBJ1-2; D gene: .; V gene: TRBV6-5; clone size: .; CDR3 DNA: TGTGCCAGCAGACCGGAGCCCCGGTCTAATGGCTACACCTTC; CDR3 protein: CASRPEPRSNGYTF
J gene: TRBJ1-1; D gene: TRBD1; V gene: TRBV11-3; clone size: .; CDR3 DNA: TGTGCCAGCAGCTACGACAGGGACACTGAAGCTTTCTTT; CDR3 protein: CASSYDRDTEAFF
J gene: TRBJ2-1; D gene: .; V gene: TRBV30; clone size: .; CDR3 DNA: TGTGCCTGGAGTGTATCCGCGACCTACAATGAGCAGTTCTTC; CDR3 protein: CAWSVSATYNEQFF
J gene: TRBJ2-4; D gene: .; V gene: TRBV3-1/TRBV3-2; clone size: .; CDR3 DNA: TGTGCCAGCAGCCAAAGGGGGGCTGCGGCCAAAAACATTCAGTACTTC; CDR3 protein: CASSQRGAAAKNIQYF
J gene: TRBJ1-1; D gene: TRBD1; V gene: TRBV7-9; clone size: once; CDR3 DNA: TGTGCCAGCAGCGGCCGACAGGGAGGGACTGAAGCTTTCTTT; CDR3 protein: CASSGRQGGTEAFF
J gene: TRBJ2-1; D gene: .; V gene: TRBV15; clone size: few; CDR3 DNA: TGTGCCACCAGCAGATACACAGGGAACAATGAGCAGTTCTTC; CDR3 protein: CATSRYTGNNEQFF
J gene: TRBJ2-7; D gene: TRBD1; V gene: TRBV5-4; clone size: .; CDR3 DNA: TGTGCCAGCAGCACAGGGGCCCACGAGCAGTACTTC; CDR3 protein: CASSTGAHEQYF
J gene: TRBJ2-7; D gene: .; V gene: TRBV6-4; clone size: .; CDR3 DNA: TGTGCCAGCAGGAACTACGAGCAGTACTTC; CDR3 protein: CASRNYEQYF
J gene: TRBJ1-2; D gene: .; V gene: TRBV4-1; clone size: few; CDR3 DNA: TGCGCCAGCAGCCAAGATGAGAGAGGGATAGGTGGCTACACCTTC; CDR3 protein: CASSQDERGIGGYTF
J gene: TRBJ1-2; D gene: TRBD1; V gene: TRBV5-6; clone size: once; CDR3 DNA: TGTGCCAGCAGCTTAGGACAGGGGGCGTATGGCTACACCTTC; CDR3 protein: CASSLGQGAYGYTF
J gene: TRBJ2-1; D gene: .; V gene: TRBV19; clone size: .; CDR3 DNA: TGTGCCAGTAGTATAAAGGGCTACCCCCGGTACAATGAGCAGTTCTTC; CDR3 protein: CASSIKGYPRYNEQFF
J gene: TRBJ2-7; D gene: TRBD1; V gene: TRBV3-1/TRBV3-2; clone size: .; CDR3 DNA: TGTGCCAGCAGCGTCGGCACCACAGGGGACGAGCAGTACTTC; CDR3 protein: CASSVGTTGDEQYF
J gene: TRBJ1-1; D gene: TRBD1; V gene: TRBV18; clone size: .; CDR3 DNA: TGTGCCAGCTCACCACCGAAACAGGGACAGGGTTACACTGAAGCTTTCTTT; CDR3 protein: CASSPPKQGQGYTEAFF
J gene: TRBJ1-6; D gene: TRBD1; V gene: TRBV6-5; clone size: .; CDR3 DNA: TGTGCCAGCACTAATGACAGGGTTCCACCCCTCCACTTT; CDR3 protein: CASTNDRVPPLHF
J gene: TRBJ1-5; D gene: .; V gene: TRBV29-1; clone size: .; CDR3 DNA: TGCAGCGTCCATATCACCCCATGGGACAAAGACAATCAGCCCCAGCATTTT; CDR3 protein: CSVHITPWDKDNQPQHF
J gene: TRBJ2-1; D gene: .; V gene: TRBV20-1; clone size: once; CDR3 DNA: TGCAGTGGGACCAGAACCAATGAGCAGTTCTTC; CDR3 protein: CSGTRTNEQFF
J gene: TRBJ2-2; D gene: TRBD2; V gene: TRBV14; clone size: .; CDR3 DNA: TGTGCCAGCAGCCATGGGACCGAGCGGGGACCCGGGGAGCTGTTTTTT; CDR3 protein: CASSHGTERGPGELFF
J gene: TRBJ1-5; D gene: .; V gene: TRBV7-8; clone size: .; CDR3 DNA: TGTGCCAGCAGCTTAGTATCCGGGATTGGGCAGCCCCAGCATTTT; CDR3 protein: CASSLVSGIGQPQHF
J gene: TRBJ1-6; D gene: .; V gene: TRBV5-1; clone size: .; CDR3 DNA: TGCGCCAGCAGCTTGGAACCGGGACCGAATAATTCACCCCTCCACTTT; CDR3 protein: CASSLEPGPNNSPLHF
J gene: TRBJ1-2; D gene: TRBD1; V gene: TRBV4-2; clone size: .; CDR3 DNA: TGTGCCAGCAGCCAAATCACAGGGGACTATGGCTACACCTTC; CDR3 protein: CASSQITGDYGYTF
J gene: TRBJ1-1; D gene: .; V gene: TRBV9; clone size: once; CDR3 DNA: TGTGCCAGCAGCGTAGCCGGGGGGGTAATGAACACTGAAGCTTTCTTT; CDR3 protein: CASSVAGGVMNTEAFF
J gene: TRBJ2-7; D gene: .; V gene: TRBV7-2; clone size: few; CDR3 DNA: TGTGCCAGCAGCTTAAGACAGACGTTAGGTAGCGAGCAGTACTTC; CDR3 protein: CASSLRQTLGSEQYF
J gene: TRBJ2-2; D gene: .; V gene: TRBV7-6; clone size: .; CDR3 DNA: TGTGCCAGCAGAAGGGGGGGGAACACCGGGGAGCTGTTTTTT; CDR3 protein: CASRRGGNTGELFF